A single sample gave rise to the 9 T cell receptor beta chains below, sequenced in a study of shared clonotypes between healthy human individuals (dated by TCRdb to the early 2020s). Libraries were built with the immunoSEQ multiplex PCR assay. In TCRdb, the immuneACCESS table is reduced to in-frame sequences with V and J assigned. These tables do not hold every clone; where another copy was compared, an unresolved V gene accounts for under half, and the others remain unexplained. Present in this sample are about 2 million clones, about 94% of which were seen just once. The ten largest clonotypes hold roughly 1% of the sample. CD8 naive samples were CD45RO-negative cells positively selected for CCR7, giving a CD45RA+CCR7+ population that excluded TemRA cells. The sample taken for sequencing was naive CD8+ T cells sorted from blood. Interpreted using the paper, the cell subset or site label stands for: CD45RA+CCR7+. The source of these receptors is a man between 18 and 29 years old in good health.

The chain combines TRBV6-1 with TRBJ1-1; a possible D gene is TRBD1 (5 bases). In germline, CDR1 is MNHNS, CDR2 SASEGT. The CDR3 contains 14 residues. The ends were cut back, 4 bases at V and 4 bases at J, with 13 bases in the middle. The CDR3 sequence: CASSVGVYGTEAFF. DNA of the CDR3: TGTGCCAGCAGTGTAGGGGTCTATGGCACTGAAGCTTTCTTT.

This clone was found a few times. The rearrangement links TRBV2 to TRBJ2-7; 8 bases line up with TRBD1. V shed 6 bases and J 2 bases; nucleotides not matched to a gene: 9. The length of the CDR3 is 15 residues. Looked up from germline, CDR1 is SNHLY and CDR2 is FYNNEI. The CDR3 DNA sequence: TGTGCCAGCAGCCTCGGACAGGGTGAAACCTACGAGCAGTACTTC. It is translated as CASSLGQGETYEQYF.

V gene TRBV5-1 combines with J gene TRBJ2-7; 7 nucleotides match TRBD1. Trimming cost V 1 base and J 3 bases; bases outside gene matches: 13. This CDR3 spans 17 amino acids. Germline assignment: CDR1 SGHRS and CDR2 YFSETQ. The CDR3 DNA reads as TGCGCCAGCAGCTTGTGGGGTCGGACAGGTCCAGACTACGAGCAGTACTTC. Residues: CASSLWGRTGPDYEQYF.

The chain has TRBV4-1 and TRBJ1-3, with 10 bases identical to TRBD1. Germline assignment: CDR1 MGHRA and CDR2 YSYEKL. The CDR3 is 17 residues long. Trimming removed 0 bases from V and 4 bases from J; junction bases left unmatched: 6. The CDR3 reads CASSQEGTGAVGNTIYF. The CDR3 nucleotides read TGCGCCAGCAGCCAAGAGGGGACAGGGGCTGTGGGAAACACCATATATTTT.

V and J are TRBV9 and TRBJ2-1; perhaps TRBD1 as D (5 bases). This CDR3 region has 15 residues. V lost 4 bases to trimming and J lost 2 bases, with 13 bases between them. Germline V gene data show CDR1 as SGDLS and CDR2 as YYNGEE. The CDR3 is CASSPYQGPYNEQFF. CDR3 sequence (DNA): TGTGCCAGCAGCCCTTACCAGGGTCCCTACAATGAGCAGTTCTTC.

V is TRBV13 and J is TRBJ2-1; 16 bases are a match to TRBD2. Germline CDR1 and CDR2: PRHDT and FYEKMQ (reference sequence). The CDR3 length is 19 residues. With V trimmed by 1 base and J by 4 bases, 7 bases remained unmatched. The chain's CDR3 is CASSLEGLAGGPLYNEQFF. CDR3 nucleotide sequence: TGTGCCAGCAGCTTAGAGGGACTAGCGGGAGGGCCCTTATACAATGAGCAGTTCTTC.

The J gene is TRBJ1-5, the V gene TRBV27, with 8 bases fitting TRBD1. The V segment lost 5 bases and the J segment 4 bases; nucleotides outside the gene matches: 4. Germline V lookup: CDR1 MNHEY, CDR2 SMNVEV (reference sequence). The CDR3 loop spans 14 amino acids. CDR3 amino acids: CASSGGTGNQPQHF. The CDR3 DNA reads TGTGCCAGCAGTGGCGGGACAGGTAATCAGCCCCAGCATTTT.

The chain carries TRBV11-2 and TRBJ2-7; D remains ambiguous. V shed 6 bases and J shed 0 bases, with 18 bases lying between them. The CDR3 is 16 residues long. In germline, CDR1 is SGHAT, CDR2 FQNNGV. CDR3 coding DNA: TGTGCCAGCAGTCGGCTACCCAGTTTATCCTCCTACGAGCAGTACTTC. It yields the protein CASSRLPSLSSYEQYF.

The gene calls are TRBV5-1 and TRBJ2-3; D perhaps matches TRBD2 (5 bases). Per the germline V gene, CDR1 is SGHRS and CDR2 is YFSETQ. Trimming removed 1 base at V and 5 bases at J, with 14 bases between. The CDR3 totals 15 residues. The CDR3 loop reads CASSLSPGAVDTQYF. The CDR3 DNA sequence: TGCGCCAGCAGCTTGAGTCCAGGAGCGGTAGATACGCAGTATTTT.